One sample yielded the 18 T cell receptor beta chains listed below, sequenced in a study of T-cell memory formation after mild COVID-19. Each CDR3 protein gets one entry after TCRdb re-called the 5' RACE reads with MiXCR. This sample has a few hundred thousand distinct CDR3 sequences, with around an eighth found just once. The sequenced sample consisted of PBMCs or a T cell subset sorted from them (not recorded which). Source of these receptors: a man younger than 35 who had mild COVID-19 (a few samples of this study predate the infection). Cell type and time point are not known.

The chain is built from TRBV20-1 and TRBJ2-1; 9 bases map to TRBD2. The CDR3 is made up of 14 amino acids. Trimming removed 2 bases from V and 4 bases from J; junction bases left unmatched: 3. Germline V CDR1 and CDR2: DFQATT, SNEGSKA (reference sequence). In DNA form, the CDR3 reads TGCAGTGCTAGAAGTCTAGCGGGGTACAATGAGCAGTTCTTC. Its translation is CSARSLAGYNEQFF.

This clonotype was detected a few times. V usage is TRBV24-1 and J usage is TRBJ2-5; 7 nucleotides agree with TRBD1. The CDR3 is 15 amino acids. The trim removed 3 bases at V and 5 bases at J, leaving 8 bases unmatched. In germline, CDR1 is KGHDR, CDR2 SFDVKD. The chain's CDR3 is CATSDGRGSGETQYF. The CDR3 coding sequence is TGTGCCACCAGTGATGGCAGGGGGTCCGGGGAGACCCAGTACTTC.

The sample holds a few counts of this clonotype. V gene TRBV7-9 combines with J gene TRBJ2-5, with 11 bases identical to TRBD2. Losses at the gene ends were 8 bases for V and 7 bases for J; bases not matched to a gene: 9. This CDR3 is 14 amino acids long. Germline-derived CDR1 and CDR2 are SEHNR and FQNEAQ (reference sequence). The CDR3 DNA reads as TGTGCCAGCGGGACTAGCGGTTCCCGGGGGACCCAGTACTTC. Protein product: CASGTSGSRGTQYF.

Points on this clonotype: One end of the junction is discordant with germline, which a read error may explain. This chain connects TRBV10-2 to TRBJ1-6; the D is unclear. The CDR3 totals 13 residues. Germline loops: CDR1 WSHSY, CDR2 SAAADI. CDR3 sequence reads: CASKQRLNPPLHF. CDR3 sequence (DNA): TGCGCCAGCAAACAGCGTCTTAATCCACCCCTCCACTTT.

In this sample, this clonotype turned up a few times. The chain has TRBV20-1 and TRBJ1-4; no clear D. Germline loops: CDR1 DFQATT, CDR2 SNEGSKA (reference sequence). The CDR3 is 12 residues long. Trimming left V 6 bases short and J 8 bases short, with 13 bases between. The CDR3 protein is CSAKERAEKLFF. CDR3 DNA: TGCAGTGCCAAGGAACGGGCGGAAAAACTGTTTTTT.

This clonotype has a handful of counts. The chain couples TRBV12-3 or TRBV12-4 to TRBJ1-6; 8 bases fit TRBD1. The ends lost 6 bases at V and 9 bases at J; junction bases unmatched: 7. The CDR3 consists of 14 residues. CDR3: CASRPGGRRSPLHF. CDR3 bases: TGTGCCAGCAGGCCAGGGGGCAGGCGTTCACCCCTCCACTTT.

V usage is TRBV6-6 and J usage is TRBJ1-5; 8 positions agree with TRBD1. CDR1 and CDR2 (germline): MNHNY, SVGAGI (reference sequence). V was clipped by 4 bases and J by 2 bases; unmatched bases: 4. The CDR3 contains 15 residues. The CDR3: CASSWMTGGNQPQHF. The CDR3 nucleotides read TGTGCCAGCAGTTGGATGACAGGGGGCAATCAGCCCCAGCATTTT.

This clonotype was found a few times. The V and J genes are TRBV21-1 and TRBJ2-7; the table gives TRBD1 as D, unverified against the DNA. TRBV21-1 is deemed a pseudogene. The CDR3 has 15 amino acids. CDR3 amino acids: CASSNRRQGNYEQYV. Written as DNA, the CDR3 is TGTGCCAGCAGCAACCGCCGACAGGGGAACTACGAGCAGTACGTC.

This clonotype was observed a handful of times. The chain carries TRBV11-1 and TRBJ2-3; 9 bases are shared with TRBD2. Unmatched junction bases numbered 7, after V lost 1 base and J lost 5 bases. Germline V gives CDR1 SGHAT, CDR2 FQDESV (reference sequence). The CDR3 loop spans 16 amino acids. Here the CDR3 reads CASSLESSGGKDTQYF. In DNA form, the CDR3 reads TGTGCCAGCAGCTTAGAAAGTAGCGGGGGAAAAGATACGCAGTATTTT.

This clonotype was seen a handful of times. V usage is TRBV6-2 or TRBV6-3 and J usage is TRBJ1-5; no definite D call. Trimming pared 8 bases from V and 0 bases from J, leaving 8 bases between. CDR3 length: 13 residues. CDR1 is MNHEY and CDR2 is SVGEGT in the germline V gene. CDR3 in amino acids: CASATASNQPQHF. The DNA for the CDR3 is TGTGCCAGCGCAACGGCTAGCAATCAGCCCCAGCATTTT.

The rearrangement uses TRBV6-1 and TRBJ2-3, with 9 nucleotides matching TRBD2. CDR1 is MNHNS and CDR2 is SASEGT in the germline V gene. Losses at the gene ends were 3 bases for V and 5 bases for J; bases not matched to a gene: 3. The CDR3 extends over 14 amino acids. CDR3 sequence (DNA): TGTGCCAGCAGTGAGCGGGGGGGACGAGATACGCAGTATTTT. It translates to CASSERGGRDTQYF.

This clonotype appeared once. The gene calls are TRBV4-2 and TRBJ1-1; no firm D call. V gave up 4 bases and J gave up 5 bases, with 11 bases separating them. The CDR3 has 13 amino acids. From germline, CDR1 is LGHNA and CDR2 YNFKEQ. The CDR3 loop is CASSPIDITEAFF. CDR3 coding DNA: TGTGCCAGCAGCCCCATAGACATAACTGAAGCTTTCTTT.

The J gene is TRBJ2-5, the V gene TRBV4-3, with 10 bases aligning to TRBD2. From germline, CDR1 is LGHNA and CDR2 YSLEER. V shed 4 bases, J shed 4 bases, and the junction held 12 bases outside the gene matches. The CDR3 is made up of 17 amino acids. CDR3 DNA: TGCGCCAGCAGCCGCCCGAGACAGCGGGGGGGCCGAGAGACCCAGTACTTC. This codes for CASSRPRQRGGRETQYF.

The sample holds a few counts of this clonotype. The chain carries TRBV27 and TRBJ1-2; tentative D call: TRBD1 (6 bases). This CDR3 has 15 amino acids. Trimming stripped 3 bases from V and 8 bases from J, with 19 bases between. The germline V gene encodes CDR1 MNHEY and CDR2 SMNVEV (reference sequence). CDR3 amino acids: CASSLRSPDRNGYTF. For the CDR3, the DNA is TGTGCCAGCAGTTTGCGGTCCCCGGACAGAAACGGCTACACCTTC.

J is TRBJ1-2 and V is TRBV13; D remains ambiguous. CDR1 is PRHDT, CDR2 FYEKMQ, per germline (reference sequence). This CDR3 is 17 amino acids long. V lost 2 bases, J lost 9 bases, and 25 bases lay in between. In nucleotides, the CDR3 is TGTGCCAGCAGCTTAATCGGTTCGGAGGGATCATCTATAAGCTACACCTTC. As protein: CASSLIGSEGSSISYTF.

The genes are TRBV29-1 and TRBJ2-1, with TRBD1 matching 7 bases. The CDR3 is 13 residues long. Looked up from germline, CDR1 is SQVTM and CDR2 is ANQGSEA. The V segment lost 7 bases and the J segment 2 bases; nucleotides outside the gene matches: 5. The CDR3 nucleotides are TGCAGCGGGTCACAGGGGACCTACAATGAGCAGTTCTTC. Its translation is CSGSQGTYNEQFF.

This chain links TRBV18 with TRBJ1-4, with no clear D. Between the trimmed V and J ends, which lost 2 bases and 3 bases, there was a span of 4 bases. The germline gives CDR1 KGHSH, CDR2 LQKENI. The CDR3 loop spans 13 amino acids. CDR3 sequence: CASSPGANEKLFF. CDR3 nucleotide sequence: TGTGCCAGCTCACCAGGGGCTAATGAAAAACTGTTTTTT.

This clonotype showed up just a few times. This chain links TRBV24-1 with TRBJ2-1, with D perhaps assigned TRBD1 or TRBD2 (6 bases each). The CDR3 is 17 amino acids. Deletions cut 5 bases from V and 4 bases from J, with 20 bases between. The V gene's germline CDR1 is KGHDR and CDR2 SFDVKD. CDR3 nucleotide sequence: TGTGCCACCAGTGGTTCCCGGGCAGGGGACTCGTACAATGAGCAGTTCTTC. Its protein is CATSGSRAGDSYNEQFF.